Shown below are 6 T cell receptor beta chains from a single sample sequenced in a study of blood T cell repertoires in COVID-19. TCRdb keeps only in-frame clones here, not all; method: immunoSEQ multiplex PCR. The data hold fewer than 85,000 clones, with over 60% observed a single time. Sequenced input: peripheral blood. Receptors originate from a woman aged 80 or older with active or convalescent COVID-19.

The chain has TRBV27 and TRBJ2-4, with 9 positions matching TRBD2. This CDR3 has 15 residues. Looked up from germline, CDR1 is MNHEY and CDR2 is SMNVEV (reference sequence). V gave up 3 bases and J gave up 1 base; unmatched junction bases: 1. Written as DNA, the CDR3 is TGTGCCAGCAGTTTCCTAGCGGGGGCCAAAAACATTCAGTACTTC. This translates into CASSFLAGAKNIQYF.

The rearrangement joins TRBV6-4 to TRBJ2-1; TRBD2 aligns across 10 bases. V lost 5 bases to trimming and J lost 8 bases; unmatched junction nucleotides: 9. The CDR3 is 15 residues long. CDR1 is MRHNA, CDR2 SNTAGT, per germline. For the CDR3, the DNA is TGTGCCAGCAGTTCGAGTAGCGGGGGGTCCCATGAGCAGTTCTTC. Residues: CASSSSSGGSHEQFF.

This clone turned up a few times. The chain links TRBV5-1 to TRBJ2-3; maybe TRBD2 (5 bases). V was clipped by 5 bases and J by 6 bases, with 7 bases between them. The CDR3 has 11 amino acids. CDR1 is SGHRS, CDR2 YFSETQ, per germline. CDR3 amino acids: CASRSGDTQYF. The CDR3 nucleotides read TGCGCCAGCAGATCGGGGGATACGCAGTATTTT.

This clone showed up just once. The rearrangement joins TRBV5-5 to TRBJ2-2, with a possible D match to TRBD1 (6 bases). The V end was cut by 4 bases, the J end by 4 bases, with 14 bases between. Germline lookup yields CDR1 SGHKS and CDR2 YYEKEE (reference sequence). This CDR3 comprises 15 residues. Written as DNA, the CDR3 is TGTGCCAGCAGCCCCGGGACACTTATCACCGGGGAGCTGTTTTTT. Encoded protein: CASSPGTLITGELFF. The full variable domain, its missing parts supplied by reference TRBV5-5 and TRBJ2-2, is DAGVTQSPTHLIKTRGQQVTLRCSPISGHKSVSWYQQVLGQGPQFIFQYYEKEERGRGNFPDRFSARQFPNYSSELNVNALLLGDSALYLCASSPGTLITGELFFGEGSRLTVL.

The rearrangement joins TRBV6-2 or TRBV6-3 to TRBJ2-5; the D is unclear. CDR3 length: 12 residues. V was trimmed by 6 bases and J by 5 bases, leaving 10 bases between them. Germline CDR1 and CDR2: MNHEY and SVGEGT. This CDR3 is CASSREAETQYF. The CDR3, as DNA: TGTGCCAGCAGCCGAGAAGCGGAGACCCAGTACTTC.

V is TRBV28 and J is TRBJ1-6, with 7 bases lining up with TRBD1. Germline CDR1 and CDR2: MDHEN and SYDVKM. This CDR3 has 14 amino acids. Trimming took 4 bases from V and 8 from J; bases not matched to a gene: 5. The CDR3 reads CASSSGTVYSPLHF. As DNA, the CDR3 is TGTGCCAGCAGTTCCGGGACAGTTTATTCACCCCTCCACTTT. Looking up the rest from reference TRBV28 and TRBJ1-6 gives the full variable domain: DVKVTQSSRYLVKRTGEKVFLECVQDMDHENMFWYRQDPGLGLRLIYFSYDVKMKEKGDIPEGYSVSREKKERFSLILESASTNQTSMYLCASSSGTVYSPLHFGNGTRLTVT.